This T cell receptor (beta chain) is drawn from a study of T cell changes during pregnancy in multiple sclerosis. Assay: immunoSEQ multiplex PCR; the TCRdb copy retains only in-frame clones and omits some. The profile shows about 89,000 clones, about 92% of them singletons. Per the germline V gene, CDR1 is LNHDA and CDR2 is SQIVND (reference sequence). This CDR3 has 12 amino acids. Trimming took off 3 bases at V and 5 bases at J, with 6 bases between the two ends. The sequences come from peripheral blood, collected after pregnancy. The chain employs TRBV19 and TRBJ2-3, with no clear D. This clonotype was sampled from a female donor in good health, enrolled as a control in a pregnancy study. CDR3 nucleotide sequence: TGTGCCAGTAGTATTAGCCGAGATACGCAGTATTTT. It translates to CASSISRDTQYF. Together with reference TRBV19 and TRBJ2-3, the CDR3 gives the full variable domain: DGGITQSPKYLFRKEGQNVTLSCEQNLNHDAMYWYRQDPGQGLRLIYYSQIVNDFQKGDIAEGYSVSREKKESFPLTVTSAQKNPTAFYLCASSISRDTQYFGPGTRLTVL.